These T cell receptor beta chains were read from a single sample in a study of identical twins. TCRdb processed the 5' RACE reads anew with MiXCR; each CDR3 protein has one entry. The sample has approximately 620,000 distinct CDR3 sequences, about 9.4% seen once. The sample was also linked to a second study, of yellow fever vaccine responses in identical twins.

Sequenced sample: PBMCs. These receptors were taken from a woman between 18 and 30 years old in good health. Both conserved end residues are part of each CDR3. The order of the fields is D gene, J gene, clone size, V gene, CDR3 DNA, CDR3 protein. D genes are given only for firm matches. Where a row states a size, it is once, few, many or the class of an expanded clone; other rows omit it.

NA | TRBJ2-7 | few | TRBV29-1 | TGCAGCGTTGAACACGACTACGAGCAGTACTTC | CSVEHDYEQYF
NA | TRBJ1-2 | NA | TRBV29-1 | TGCAGCGTTGGGGATAATGGCTACACCTTC | CSVGDNGYTF
TRBD1 | TRBJ2-1 | NA | TRBV25-1 | TGTGCCAGCAGTGAACCGGGGACAGGGTTCAATGAGCAGTTCTTC | CASSEPGTGFNEQFF
NA | TRBJ2-7 | few | TRBV20-1 | TGCAGTGCTAGAGGGGCTAATAGGGGAAGGGGCTCCTACGAGCAGTACTTC | CSARGANRGRGSYEQYF
TRBD2 | TRBJ2-7 | NA | TRBV2 | TGTGCCAGCAGTGGCGAGGGGAGCGGGGTCTCCTACGAGCAGTACTTC | CASSGEGSGVSYEQYF
TRBD1 | TRBJ2-7 | many | TRBV2 | TGTGCCAGCAGTGAAGGGCAGGGGGTCTACGAGCAGTACTTC | CASSEGQGVYEQYF
NA | TRBJ2-7 | many | TRBV12-3/TRBV12-4 | TGTGCCAGCAGAAGGACAGCCTACGAGCAGTACTTC | CASRRTAYEQYF
TRBD2 | TRBJ2-1 | NA | TRBV18 | TGTGCCAGCTCGCCCGGGACTACCCGCAATGAGCAGTTCTTC | CASSPGTTRNEQFF
NA | TRBJ2-2 | many | TRBV27 | TGTGCCAGCAGTTTTCCAAGCGGAGACACCGGGGAGCTGTTTTTT | CASSFPSGDTGELFF
NA | TRBJ1-1 | many | TRBV4-2 | TGTGCCAGCAGCCAAGCTTCTGCCTGGGAGGACACTGAAGCTTTCTTT | CASSQASAWEDTEAFF
NA | TRBJ2-2 | many | TRBV12-3/TRBV12-4 | TGTGCCAGCAGTTTTAGTGGGACGGCTGGGGGAGTGGTGTTTTTT | CASSFSGTAGGVVFF
NA | TRBJ1-1 | many | TRBV12-3/TRBV12-4 | TGTGCCAGCAGTTTGTACATGAACACTGAAGCTTTCTTT | CASSLYMNTEAFF
NA | TRBJ2-3 | few | TRBV12-3/TRBV12-4 | TGTGCCAGCAGTTTTCTTGTAGGAGCTTCTAGCACAGATACGCAGTATTTT | CASSFLVGASSTDTQYF
TRBD2 | TRBJ2-3 | NA | TRBV20-1 | TGCAGTGCCCCCAGAGGAGGGTATAGCGGGAGGGATACGCAGTATTTT | CSAPRGGYSGRDTQYF
NA | TRBJ2-5 | once | TRBV7-3 | TGTTCCAGCAGCGCCATACCTCGAGAGACCCAGTACTTC | CSSSAIPRETQYF
TRBD2 | TRBJ2-5 | NA | TRBV6-1 | TGTGCCAGCAGTGCTTCCCGGACTAGCGGGAAAGAGACCCAGTACTTC | CASSASRTSGKETQYF
TRBD2 | TRBJ2-7 | many | TRBV7-2 | TGTGCCAGCAGCCGAAATAGCGGGGGAACCTACGAGCAGTACTTC | CASSRNSGGTYEQYF
NA | TRBJ2-7 | many | TRBV2 | TGTGCCAGCAGTGCGGCAGACGGAACCTACGAGCAGTACTTC | CASSAADGTYEQYF
NA | TRBJ2-3 | few | TRBV20-1 | TGCAGTGCGCAACGCACAGATACGCAGTATTTT | CSAQRTDTQYF
TRBD1 | TRBJ2-5 | NA | TRBV7-2 | TGTGCCAGCAGCTTACTCGGGCAGGGGGCGGAGACCCAGTACTTC | CASSLLGQGAETQYF
TRBD1 | TRBJ2-4 | NA | TRBV20-1 | TGCAGTGCTGTCTGGGACAGAGAAAACATTCAGTACTTC | CSAVWDRENIQYF
TRBD1 | TRBJ1-5 | few | TRBV7-2 | TGTGCCAGCAGCTTTGACAGGGGGCGGAATCAGCCCCAGCATTTT | CASSFDRGRNQPQHF
TRBD2 | TRBJ2-5 | many | TRBV20-1 | TGCAGTGCTGGACTAGCGGAAAGGGGAGAGACCCAGTACTTC | CSAGLAERGETQYF
NA | TRBJ2-1 | few | TRBV7-9 | TGTGCCAGCACCTGGCAGAACTACAATGAGCAGTTCTTC | CASTWQNYNEQFF
NA | TRBJ2-1 | few | TRBV6-1 | TGTGCCAGCAATGACTATTCCTACAATGAGCAGTTCTTC | CASNDYSYNEQFF
TRBD2 | TRBJ2-2 | many | TRBV29-1 | TGCAGCGTTTCTCATGGCGGGAGGGCGAACACCGGGGAGCTGTTTTTT | CSVSHGGRANTGELFF
NA | TRBJ1-5 | NA | TRBV19 | TGTGCCAGTACCTACGATTATAGCAATCAGCCCCAGCATTTT | CASTYDYSNQPQHF
NA | TRBJ2-5 | few | TRBV5-1 | TGCGCCAGCAGCTTGGCCACGGTAGAGACCCAGTACTTC | CASSLATVETQYF
TRBD2 | TRBJ2-1 | NA | TRBV29-1 | TGCAGCGTTGCCCCTCCTCCTCGGGGGGGCAACAATGAGCAGTTCTTC | CSVAPPPRGGNNEQFF
NA | TRBJ1-6 | NA | TRBV25-1 | TGTGCCAGCAGGGGATCTAGGTCACCCCTCCACTTT | CASRGSRSPLHF
TRBD1 | TRBJ2-2 | NA | TRBV9 | TGTGCCAGCAGCGTAGCCACAGGACAGGGCCACCCCGGGGAGCTGTTTTTT | CASSVATGQGHPGELFF
NA | TRBJ2-1 | few | TRBV28 | TGTGCCAGCTCCCCCGTAGCGAACCCCCCCTTAAATGAGCAGTTCTTC | CASSPVANPPLNEQFF
NA | TRBJ2-3 | once | TRBV7-9 | TGTGCCAGCAGGTTCGGAAGGGCAGATACGCAGTATTTT | CASRFGRADTQYF
NA | TRBJ1-4 | many | TRBV5-1 | TGCGCCAGCAGCCCGATGGCCACTAAAGGCGAAAAACTGTTTTTT | CASSPMATKGEKLFF
TRBD1 | TRBJ2-1 | NA | TRBV28 | TGTGCCAGCAGTTTTTGGGACAGGGGGCTGAATGAGCAGTTCTTC | CASSFWDRGLNEQFF
TRBD2 | TRBJ2-2 | many | TRBV12-3/TRBV12-4 | TGTGCCAGCAGTTTTTCTAGCGGGGGCCTGAACACCGGGGAGCTGTTTTTT | CASSFSSGGLNTGELFF
NA | TRBJ2-1 | few | TRBV9 | TGTGCCAGCAGCGTATCGAAGAATGAGCAGTTCTTC | CASSVSKNEQFF
TRBD2 | TRBJ2-1 | NA | TRBV7-8 | TGTGCCAGCAGCCTGGGGATGCTAGCGGGAGGGCGGAAGAATGAGCAGTTCTTC | CASSLGMLAGGRKNEQFF
TRBD2 | TRBJ2-1 | few | TRBV7-3 | TGTGCCAGCAGCCTTAGACTAGCGGGGACGAATGAGCAGTTCTTC | CASSLRLAGTNEQFF
NA | TRBJ1-4 | many | TRBV7-8 | TGTGCCAGCAGCTTAGGAGGGCTGCGGGAAAAACTGTTTTTT | CASSLGGLREKLFF
TRBD2 | TRBJ2-1 | few | TRBV20-1 | TGCAGTGCTAGAGTCCCAGCGGGAGGGTACGATGAGCAGTTCTTC | CSARVPAGGYDEQFF
NA | TRBJ2-1 | NA | TRBV12-3/TRBV12-4 | TGTGCCAGCACTCCCCGAAAAACAGGGTCCTACAATGAGCAGTTCTTC | CASTPRKTGSYNEQFF
NA | TRBJ2-3 | NA | TRBV19 | TGTGCCAGTAGTATACGATCCAGCGGTACGCAGTATTTT | CASSIRSSGTQYF
NA | TRBJ2-7 | few | TRBV4-2 | TGTGCCAGCAGCCAACATGCTTGGCTCGAGCAGTACTTC | CASSQHAWLEQYF
NA | TRBJ2-2 | many | TRBV7-8 | TGTGCCAGCAGCTTAGTCCCGGACATCCTAACCGGGGAGCTGTTTTTT | CASSLVPDILTGELFF
TRBD2 | TRBJ2-7 | NA | TRBV6-1 | TGTGCCAGCAGGAGACAGGGAGGGACTAGCGGGAGGGCCTACGAGCAGTACTTC | CASRRQGGTSGRAYEQYF
NA | TRBJ2-5 | many | TRBV10-3 | TGTGCCATCAGTGAACACTTTTTAAGGGAGACCCAGTACTTC | CAISEHFLRETQYF
NA | TRBJ2-7 | many | TRBV9 | TGTGCCAGCAGCGTAGAGGGGCGCTCCTACGAGCAGTACTTC | CASSVEGRSYEQYF
NA | TRBJ1-5 | NA | TRBV18 | TGTGCCAGCTCACCAACCAGGGAACTTCAGCCCCAGCATTTT | CASSPTRELQPQHF
NA | TRBJ2-3 | many | TRBV29-1 | TGCAGCGTTGAAACTGATACGCAGTATTTT | CSVETDTQYF
TRBD2 | TRBJ2-1 | few | TRBV28 | TGTGCCAGCAGCTATAGCGGGGGGCGGGATAATGAGCAGTTCTTC | CASSYSGGRDNEQFF
NA | TRBJ2-2 | many | TRBV10-3 | TGTGCCACCGAAGACCCGGACACCGGGGAGCTGTTTTTT | CATEDPDTGELFF
TRBD2 | TRBJ2-3 | NA | TRBV11-2 | TGTGCCAGCAGCAGAGCGGGAGTTGGGGCAGATACGCAGTATTTT | CASSRAGVGADTQYF
NA | TRBJ1-5 | few | TRBV5-1 | TGCGCCAGCAGCTTGGGGGGGGCGAGCAATCAGCCCCAGCATTTT | CASSLGGASNQPQHF
TRBD2 | TRBJ2-7 | few | TRBV7-2 | TGTGCCAGCAGCTTAGACGCTAGCGGGATTTCCTACGAGCAGTACTTC | CASSLDASGISYEQYF